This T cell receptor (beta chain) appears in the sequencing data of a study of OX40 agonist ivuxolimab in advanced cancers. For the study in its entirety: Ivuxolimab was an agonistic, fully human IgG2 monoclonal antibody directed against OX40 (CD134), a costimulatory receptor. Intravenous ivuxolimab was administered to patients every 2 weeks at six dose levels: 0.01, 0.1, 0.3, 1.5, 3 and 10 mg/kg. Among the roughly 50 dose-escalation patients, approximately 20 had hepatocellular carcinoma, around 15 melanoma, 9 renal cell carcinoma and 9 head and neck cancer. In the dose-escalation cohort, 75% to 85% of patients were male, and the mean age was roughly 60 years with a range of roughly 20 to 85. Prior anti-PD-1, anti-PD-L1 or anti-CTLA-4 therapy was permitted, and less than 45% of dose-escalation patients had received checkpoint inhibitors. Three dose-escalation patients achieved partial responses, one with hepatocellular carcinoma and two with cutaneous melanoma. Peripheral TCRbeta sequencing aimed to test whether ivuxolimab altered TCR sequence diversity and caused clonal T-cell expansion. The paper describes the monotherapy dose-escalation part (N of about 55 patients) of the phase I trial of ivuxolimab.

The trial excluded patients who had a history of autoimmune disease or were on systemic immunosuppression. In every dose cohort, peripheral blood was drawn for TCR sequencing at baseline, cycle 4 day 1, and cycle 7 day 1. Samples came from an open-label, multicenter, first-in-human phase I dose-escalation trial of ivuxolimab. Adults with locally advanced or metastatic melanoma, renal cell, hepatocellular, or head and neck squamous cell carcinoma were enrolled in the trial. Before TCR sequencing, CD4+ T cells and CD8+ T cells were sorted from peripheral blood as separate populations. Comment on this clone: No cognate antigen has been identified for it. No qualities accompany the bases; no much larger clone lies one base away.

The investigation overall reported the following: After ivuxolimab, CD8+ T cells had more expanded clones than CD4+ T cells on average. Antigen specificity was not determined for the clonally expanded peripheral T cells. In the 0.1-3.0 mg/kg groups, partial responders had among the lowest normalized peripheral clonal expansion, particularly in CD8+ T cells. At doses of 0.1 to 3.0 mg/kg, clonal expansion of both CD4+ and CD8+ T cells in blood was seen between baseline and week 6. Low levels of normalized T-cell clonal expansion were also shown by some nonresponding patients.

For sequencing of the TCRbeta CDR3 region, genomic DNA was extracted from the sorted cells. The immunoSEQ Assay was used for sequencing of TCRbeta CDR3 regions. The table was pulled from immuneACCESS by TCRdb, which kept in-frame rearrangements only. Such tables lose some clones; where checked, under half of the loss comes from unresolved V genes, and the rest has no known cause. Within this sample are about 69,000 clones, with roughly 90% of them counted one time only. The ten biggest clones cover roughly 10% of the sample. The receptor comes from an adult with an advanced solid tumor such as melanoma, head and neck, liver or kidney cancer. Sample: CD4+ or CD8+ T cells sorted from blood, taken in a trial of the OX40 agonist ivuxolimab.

The CDR3 amino acid sequence is: CASSLGTATEAFF. At the DNA level, the sequence is TGTGCCAGCAGCTTGGGGACAGCCACTGAAGCTTTCTTT. The chain employs TRBV5-6 and TRBJ1-1, and possibly TRBD1, on 6 matching bases. The V end loses 0 bases and the J end loses 4 bases, and a stretch of 7 bases separates them. According to the germline V gene, CDR1 reads SGHDT and CDR2 reads YYEEEE. The CDR3 goes from the cysteine to the phenylalanine over 13 residues. CDR3 DNA is the only sequence kept; it has 39 bases, read in frame from the first base.